This entry features one T cell receptor (beta chain) sequence. Its antigen remains unknown. This entry belongs to a study of cytotoxic CD8 clonotypes in ibrutinib-treated CLL. About the study: Timing of response sample collection was a median approximately twelve months after treatment start, with a range of 6 to 36. Study conclusions and caveats: Baseline levels were approached again at progression, after clonality had risen at ibrutinib response. Pretreatment clonality was elevated relative to age-matched healthy donors and paralleled circulating CD8+ T-cell counts.

The repertoire was sequenced with immunoSEQ multiplex PCR; TCRdb's copy has only in-frame clones and lacks some. This sample has 250,000 or so clones; 70% occur once, and the top ten carry approximately 15%. This CDR3 is built from 15 residues. The germline CDR1 and CDR2 sequences are SEHNR and FQNEAQ (reference sequence). The V segment lost 4 bases and the J segment 5 bases; nucleotides outside the gene matches: 11. This chain uses TRBV7-9 with TRBJ2-7, with 7 nucleotides matching TRBD1. The receptor was isolated from a human donor with chronic lymphocytic leukemia. Sequencing used PBMCs, obtained after 24 months of ibrutinib treatment. In nucleotides, the CDR3 is TGTGCCAGCAGCTCTACCCGGACAGGAACCCACGAGCAGTACTTC. Translated: CASSSTRTGTHEQYF.